One sample yielded the 28 T cell receptor beta chains listed below, sequenced in a study of tumor-infiltrating lymphocytes in primary liver carcinoma. From approximately 0.5 ug of total RNA, TCR beta-specific cDNA was reverse-transcribed using a constant-region primer. A slightly modified ARM-PCR protocol with three nested multiplex PCR rounds produced these TCR beta libraries. Rounds one and two of PCR, each of roughly 10 cycles, were primed with TRBV1-TRBV30 forward primers and a C-beta reverse primer. A single record per CDR3 protein comes from TCRdb applying MiXCR to the multiplex PCR reads. The sample consists of some 320,000 distinct CDR3 sequences, about 62% of them appearing once. Unsorted whole blood supplied the RNA, and germline DNA was extracted too. The material sequenced was peripheral blood. All receptors derive from a man aged 40-49 years with primary liver carcinoma and hepatitis B virus infection.

The rearrangement joins TRBV28 to TRBJ2-7, with D possibly matching TRBD2 (6 bases). Germline lookup yields CDR1 MDHEN and CDR2 SYDVKM. V lost 6 bases and J lost 2, with 14 bases in between. The CDR3 runs to 14 residues. The DNA for the CDR3 is TGTGCCAGCAGCTTCGGAGGGAGCCCCTACGAGCAGTACTTC. Translated, it gives CASSFGGSPYEQYF.

Notes on this clonotype: A much larger clone lies one base from this, so it may be a read error. The gene calls are TRBV11-2 and TRBJ2-7; the D gene is possibly TRBD2 (5 bases). Trimming shortened V by 6 bases and J by 4 bases, and 16 bases separated the two germline ends. The CDR3 covers 14 residues. Germline CDR1 is SGHAT and CDR2 is FQNNGV. CDR3 bases: TGTGCCAGCAGATCCCCACGGGGAAGGTACGAGCAGTACTTC. Translated, it gives CASRSPRGRYEQYF.

About this clonotype itself: With a much larger clone just one base away, this may be a read error. The gene calls are TRBV12-3 or TRBV12-4 and TRBJ2-2; 7 bases match TRBD2. J lost 8 bases, V lost 1 base, and 7 bases had no gene match. The length of the CDR3 is 15 residues. The CDR3 region is CASSLGGLSSGELFF. CDR3 bases: TGTGCCAGCAGTTTAGGGGGACTATCGTCTGGGGAGCTGTTTTTT.

This clonotype has a count of ten or more. This sequence joins TRBV12-3 or TRBV12-4 and TRBJ2-1; 9 bases line up with TRBD1. This CDR3 is built from 15 residues. V was clipped by 1 base and J by 4 bases; unmatched bases: 2. The CDR3 DNA reads as TGTGCCAGCAGTTTAGGGGACAGGGATTACAATGAGCAGTTCTTC. It translates to CASSLGDRDYNEQFF.

The table lists this clonotype with many counts. V gene TRBV14 combines with J gene TRBJ2-1; 10 nucleotides line up with TRBD2. This CDR3 is built from 16 residues. Looked up from germline, CDR1 is SGHDN and CDR2 is FVKESK. V shed 6 bases and J 0 bases; nucleotides not matched to a gene: 5. CDR3: CASRLAGDPSYNEQFF. The CDR3 DNA reads TGTGCCAGCAGGCTAGCGGGAGACCCCTCCTACAATGAGCAGTTCTTC.

As regards this clonotype: The junction differs from germline at one of its ends, possibly a read error. This chain uses TRBV10-3 with TRBJ2-1; TRBD2 matches at 7 bases. The CDR3 runs 16 residues. Per germline, CDR1 ENHRY and CDR2 SYGVKD. CDR3 sequence: CATGPGGTPSEDERFF. CDR3 sequence (DNA): TGTGCCACCGGACCCGGGGGGACGCCCTCGGAAGATGAGCGGTTCTTC.

This clonotype has a count of ten or more. V and J are TRBV10-2 and TRBJ2-7; D is perhaps TRBD2 (6 bases). V was pared by 0 bases and J by 6 bases, with 12 bases between. Looked up from germline, CDR1 is WSHSY and CDR2 is SAAADI. CDR3 size: 14 residues. CDR3 loop: CASSESLWGGEQYF. CDR3 DNA sequence: TGCGCCAGCAGTGAGTCCCTCTGGGGAGGCGAGCAGTACTTC.

This clonotype was observed many times. V and J are TRBV29-1 and TRBJ1-1, with D hard to call. This CDR3 is 12 amino acids long. Germline V gene data show CDR1 as SQVTM and CDR2 as ANQGSEA. The V end lost 7 bases, the J end lost 5 bases, and 14 bases lay between the germline ends. The CDR3 DNA is TGCAGCGCCGGTCGGGGTTGGACTGAAGCTTTCTTT. Translating it yields CSAGRGWTEAFF.

This chain connects TRBV24-1 to TRBJ2-1, with D tentatively TRBD1 (5 bases). CDR1 and CDR2 from the germline V gene are KGHDR and SFDVKD. This CDR3 has 12 amino acids. Trimming took 10 bases from V and 2 from J, leaving 8 bases between them. Here the CDR3 reads CATDTPYNEQFF. The DNA for the CDR3 is TGTGCCACGGACACCCCCTACAATGAGCAGTTCTTC.

On this clonotype: One end of the junction does not line up with germline, which may come from a read error. V gene TRBV11-2 combines with J gene TRBJ2-3; 7 nucleotides agree with TRBD1. CDR3 length: 15 residues. In germline, CDR1 is SGHAT, CDR2 FQNNGV. This CDR3 reads CASSSRSQGTNTQCF. The CDR3 nucleotides read TGTGCCAGCAGCTCCAGATCACAGGGGACCAATACGCAGTGTTTT. Drawing the rest from reference TRBV11-2 and TRBJ2-3, the complete variable domain is EAGVAQSPRYKIIEKRQSVAFWCNPISGHATLYWYQQILGQGPKLLIQFQNNGVVDDSQLPKDRFSAERLKGVDSTLKIQPAKLEDSAVYLCASSSRSQGTNTQCFGPGTRLTVL.

On this clonotype: A read error may be the cause here, since a much bigger clone is one base away. The chain uses TRBV6-2 or TRBV6-3 and TRBJ2-7, with D unclear. Germline V gene lookup returns CDR1 MNHEY and CDR2 SVGEGT. There are 12 residues in the CDR3. V lost 5 bases and J 6 bases, leaving 11 bases between the germline ends. The CDR3 nucleotides are TGTGCCAGCAGTCGTCCCCCTTTCGAGCAGTACTTC. Its protein is CASSRPPFEQYF.

A remark on this clonotype: One base away lies a much larger clone, so this may be a sequencing read error. The conserved phenylalanine or tryptophan is not found at the CDR3 terminus, so this likely reflects a read error. The chain recombines TRBV29-1 with TRBJ1-1, with D hard to call. Trimming cost V 3 bases and J 1 base, with 6 bases left between them. The germline gives CDR1 SQVTM, CDR2 ANQGSEA. The CDR3 totals 12 residues. The CDR3 spells CSVDTTNTEAFL. The CDR3 DNA is TGCAGCGTTGACACCACGAACACTGAAGCTTTCCTT.

On this clonotype: A much larger clone lies one base from this, so it may be a read error. This sequence joins TRBV12-3 or TRBV12-4 and TRBJ1-1; D is undetermined. Deletions cut 7 bases from V and 1 base from J, with 13 bases between. CDR3 size: 14 residues. CDR3 residues: CASTPRRQNTEAFF. The CDR3 DNA sequence: TGTGCCAGCACCCCCCGACGGCAGAACACTGAAGCTTTCTTT.

A remark on this clonotype: It may be a read error: a sequence one base away is much more abundant. The gene calls are TRBV4-1 and TRBJ1-4, with D tentatively TRBD1 (5 bases). Germline V gene sequence: CDR1 MGHRA, CDR2 YSYEKL. CDR3 size: 16 residues. Trimming shortened V by 1 base and J by 4 bases, and 13 bases separated the two germline ends. For the CDR3, the DNA is TGCGCCAGCAGCCAAGTGGCAGGGTGTATTAATGAAAAACTGTTTTTT. Residues: CASSQVAGCINEKLFF.

Comments on this clonotype: A junction end diverges from the germline sequence, so it may reflect a read error. V gene TRBV11-2 combines with J gene TRBJ2-5; 13 nucleotides align to TRBD2. CDR3 size: 16 residues. The germline gives CDR1 SGHAT, CDR2 FQNNGV. The CDR3 nucleotides are TGTGCCAACAGCTTGGGACTAGCGGGAAAGCAAGAGACCCAGTACTTC. Its translation is CANSLGLAGKQETQYF.

To note about this clonotype: A much more abundant neighbour one base away suggests this may be a read error. This chain connects TRBV5-4 to TRBJ2-1; D possibly corresponds to TRBD1 (5 bases). The length of the CDR3 is 15 residues. CDR1 and CDR2 (germline): SGHNT, YYREEE (reference sequence). The CDR3 sequence is CASSLAGQGNNEQLF. CDR3 in DNA: TGTGCCAGCAGCTTGGCCGGGCAGGGTAACAATGAGCAGCTCTTC. Variable domain in full (rest from reference TRBV5-4 and TRBJ2-1): ETGVTQSPTHLIKTRGQQVTLRCSSQSGHNTVSWYQQALGQGPQFIFQYYREEENGRGNFPPRFSGLQFPNYSSELNVNALELDDSALYLCASSLAGQGNNEQLFGPGTRLTVL.

This clonotype was detected only a few times. V gene TRBV10-3 combines with J gene TRBJ2-3; D not resolved. The CDR3 spans 12 residues. With 2 bases removed from V and 5 bases from J, the gap between germline ends came to 5 bases. Germline CDR1 is ENHRY and CDR2 is SYGVKD. For the CDR3, the DNA is TGTGCCATCAGTGAGAGGCGAGATACGCAGTATTTT. It codes for CAISERRDTQYF.

About this clonotype itself: One junction end does not reproduce the germline sequence, and a read error may be involved. V and J are TRBV11-2 and TRBJ2-7; TRBD2 agrees at 11 bases. The germline gives CDR1 SGHAT, CDR2 FQNNGV. The CDR3 is made up of 17 amino acids. The CDR3 is CDSSLDLTSGKVNEQYF. CDR3 DNA sequence: TGTGACAGCAGCTTAGACCTGACTAGCGGGAAGGTCAACGAGCAGTACTTC.

With regard to this clonotype: A much larger clone is a single base away; this may be a read error. This CDR3 is missing its conserved last phenylalanine or tryptophan, likely due to a read error. The chain uses TRBV4-2 and TRBJ2-2, with a weak D call TRBD2 (6 bases). V dropped 0 bases and J dropped 11 bases, with 10 bases sitting between them. The CDR3 has 13 amino acids. Germline CDR1 and CDR2: LGHNA and YNFKEQ. The DNA for the CDR3 is TGTGCCAGCAGCCAAGATCGTGGACTAGAGCTGTTTCTT. This translates into CASSQDRGLELFL.

The chain combines TRBV6-5 with TRBJ2-5; D might be TRBD2 (5 bases). Trimming removed 11 bases at V and 4 bases at J, with 17 bases between. The CDR3 totals 13 residues. Germline V lookup: CDR1 MNHEY, CDR2 SVGAGI. CDR3 sequence (DNA): TGTGCCGGCACCCCGAGGGTGGGAGAGACCCAGTACTTC. It is translated as CAGTPRVGETQYF.

The chain carries TRBV28 and TRBJ1-5; possibly TRBD1 for D (5 bases). The germline V gene encodes CDR1 MDHEN and CDR2 SYDVKM. Trimming cost V 9 bases and J 2 bases, with 11 bases left between them. The CDR3 has 13 residues. As DNA, the CDR3 is TGTGCCAGTCGGGGGTTCGGCAATCAGCCCCAGCATTTT. Protein product: CASRGFGNQPQHF.

Ten or more counts support this clonotype. The V and J genes are TRBV4-1 and TRBJ2-3, with D possibly being TRBD1 (5 bases). Trimming stripped 3 bases from V and 4 bases from J, with 14 bases between. The germline V gene has CDR1 MGHRA and CDR2 YSYEKL. The CDR3 length is 15 residues. In nucleotides, the CDR3 is TGCGCCAGCAGCCACAGGGAAAGTTACTCAGATACGCAGTATTTT. As protein: CASSHRESYSDTQYF.

This clonotype has ten or more counts. V gene TRBV6-5 combines with J gene TRBJ2-7, with 11 bases identical to TRBD1. There are 14 residues in the CDR3. Germline CDR1 reads MNHEY; CDR2 reads SVGAGI. With 7 bases clipped from V and 3 bases from J, the junction kept 5 bases outside the gene matches. CDR3 residues: CASTRDRGVYEQYF. Here the CDR3 DNA reads TGTGCCAGCACCCGGGACAGGGGGGTCTACGAGCAGTACTTC.

This clonotype was seen a few times. Relative to the germline gene, one junction end is altered; a read error may explain this. The gene calls are TRBV5-1 and TRBJ2-3, with D hard to call. CDR3 size: 14 residues. Germline-derived CDR1 and CDR2 are SGHRS and YFSETQ. The CDR3 region is CASSLGLTTATQYF. In DNA, the CDR3 is TGCGCCAGCAGCTTGGGACTCACCACAGCTACGCAGTATTTT.

Notes on this clonotype: The CDR3 ends on some other residue instead of the conserved phenylalanine or tryptophan, so this is likely a read error. The rearrangement joins TRBV4-1 to TRBJ2-1; a weak D match, TRBD1 (5 bases). CDR3 size: 15 residues. Between the trimmed V and J ends, which lost 1 base and 2 bases, there was a span of 9 bases. Looked up from germline, CDR1 is MGHRA and CDR2 is YSYEKL. The CDR3 is CASSQGRTTYNEQFL. CDR3 coding DNA: TGCGCCAGCAGCCAAGGACGGACAACCTACAATGAGCAGTTCTTA.

Comment on this clonotype: The missing conserved phenylalanine or tryptophan at the end of this CDR3 makes a read error likely. This sequence joins TRBV4-1 and TRBJ2-3; the match to TRBD2 covers 11 bases. The CDR3 is 18 amino acids. CDR1 and CDR2 (germline): MGHRA, YSYEKL. With 2 bases clipped from V and 3 bases from J, the junction kept 10 bases outside the gene matches. The CDR3 reads CASSQSRTSGSGTDTQYL. CDR3 coding DNA: TGCGCCAGCAGCCAATCCAGAACTAGCGGGAGTGGAACAGATACGCAGTATTTG.

This clonotype was detected many times. The chain employs TRBV4-2 and TRBJ2-3; possible D gene TRBD1, 6 bases. This CDR3 comprises 16 residues. Germline lookup yields CDR1 LGHNA and CDR2 YNFKEQ. Trimming cost V 2 bases and J 2 bases, with 14 bases left between them. In DNA, the CDR3 is TGTGCCAGCAGCCAACCCCCAGGACAGAACACAGATACGCAGTATTTT. Amino acid sequence: CASSQPPGQNTDTQYF.

As to this clonotype: Compared with germline, one end of the junction differs, possibly owing to a read error. The gene calls are TRBV28 and TRBJ1-1; no reliable D call. Germline V gene data show CDR1 as MDHEN and CDR2 as SYDVKM. The CDR3 totals 15 residues. The CDR3 loop is CASSLLGSLNTETFF. In DNA, the CDR3 is TGTGCCAGCAGTTTATTGGGGAGTCTGAACACTGAAACTTTCTTT.